These 8 T cell receptor beta chains were all obtained from the same sample, sequenced in a study of blood T cells in healthy people across ages. Using a J-beta primer mix together with a sample-barcoded 5' primer, a second PCR was run for about 7 to 12 cycles. MiXCR, applied by TCRdb to the 5' RACE reads, yields one record per CDR3 protein. The data hold some 790,000 distinct CDR3 sequences, with less than 35% observed a single time. The sequenced material came from blood. These receptors were obtained from an elderly woman in good health.

This clonotype occurred a few times. V usage is TRBV19 and J usage is TRBJ2-6, with 7 positions matching TRBD2. The ends lost 1 base at V and 0 bases at J; junction bases unmatched: 3. Germline CDR1 is LNHDA and CDR2 is SQIVND (reference sequence). This CDR3 is 17 amino acids long. The CDR3 region has the DNA TGTGCCAGTAGTATAGGGGGACTAAGCTCTGGGGCCAACGTCCTGACTTTC. Residues: CASSIGGLSSGANVLTF.

This clonotype was seen a handful of times. The V call is TRBV5-1, the J call TRBJ1-2; D is unresolved. From germline, CDR1 is SGHRS and CDR2 YFSETQ. V was shortened by 0 bases and J by 4 bases, with 7 bases between the two germline ends. This CDR3 comprises 13 residues. In DNA form, the CDR3 reads TGCGCCAGCAGCTTGGCGGAGACCTATGGCTACACCTTC. This sequence encodes CASSLAETYGYTF.

This clonotype was counted only a few times. The chain joins TRBV6-2 or TRBV6-3 to TRBJ1-5; D possibly corresponds to TRBD1 (6 bases). This CDR3 spans 17 amino acids. The ends were cut back, 5 bases at V and 5 bases at J, with 22 bases in the middle. Germline loops: CDR1 MNHEY, CDR2 SVGEGT. The CDR3 protein is CASSPSRIQGGYQPQHF. As DNA, the CDR3 is TGTGCCAGCAGTCCGAGCCGTATACAGGGAGGCTATCAGCCCCAGCATTTT.

V gene TRBV28 combines with J gene TRBJ1-5, with D perhaps matching TRBD1 (5 bases). Looked up from germline, CDR1 is MDHEN and CDR2 is SYDVKM. This CDR3 region has 14 residues. Trimming took 6 bases from V and 2 from J, leaving 11 bases between them. CDR3 residues: CASSAARGNQPQHF. DNA of the CDR3: TGTGCCAGCAGCGCCGCCAGGGGCAATCAGCCCCAGCATTTT. The full variable domain, rest sourced from reference TRBV28 and TRBJ1-5, is DVKVTQSSRYLVKRTGEKVFLECVQDMDHENMFWYRQDPGLGLRLIYFSYDVKMKEKGDIPEGYSVSREKKERFSLILESASTNQTSMYLCASSAARGNQPQHFGDGTRLSIL.

This rearrangement joins TRBV15 to TRBJ2-7, with D perhaps matching TRBD1 (6 bases). The germline V gene encodes CDR1 LNHNV and CDR2 YYDKDF (reference sequence). V lost 5 bases and J lost 12, with 23 bases in between. The CDR3 has 14 amino acids. CDR3 sequence (DNA): TGTGCCACCAGCCCGGACCGGATAGCACAGGGTCCGTACTTC. Encoded protein: CATSPDRIAQGPYF.

With respect to this clonotype: Being one base from a much bigger clone, this may be a read error. The V call is TRBV6-6, the J call TRBJ2-3; the D call may be TRBD1 or TRBD2 (6 bases each). Germline lookup yields CDR1 MNHNY and CDR2 SVGAGI (reference sequence). This CDR3 spans 14 amino acids. The CDR3 DNA reads TGTGCCAGCAGGGGGGCCGCGGGAACAGATATGCAGTATTTT. Translation: CASRGAAGTDMQYF.

This clonotype was detected only a few times. A much larger clone differs from this one at a single base, so this may be a read error. The rearrangement joins TRBV7-2 to TRBJ2-1; D remains unclear. The better agreement between TRBJ2-7 and the DNA end casts doubt on the J call. Per germline, CDR1 SGHTA and CDR2 FQGNSA. The CDR3 spans 14 residues. The CDR3 reads CASRPTVNYNEQYF. The CDR3 DNA reads TGTGCCAGCAGACCTACAGTGAACTACAATGAGCAGTACTTC.

V gene TRBV7-9 combines with J gene TRBJ2-7; a weak D match, TRBD2 (6 bases). CDR3 size: 16 residues. V was trimmed by 5 bases and J by 3 bases, leaving 20 bases between them. The germline CDR1 and CDR2 sequences are SEHNR and FQNEAQ (reference sequence). The CDR3 nucleotides read TGTGCCAGCAGCCCACACCCTCTGCGACTAGACTACGAGCAGTACTTC. This codes for CASSPHPLRLDYEQYF.